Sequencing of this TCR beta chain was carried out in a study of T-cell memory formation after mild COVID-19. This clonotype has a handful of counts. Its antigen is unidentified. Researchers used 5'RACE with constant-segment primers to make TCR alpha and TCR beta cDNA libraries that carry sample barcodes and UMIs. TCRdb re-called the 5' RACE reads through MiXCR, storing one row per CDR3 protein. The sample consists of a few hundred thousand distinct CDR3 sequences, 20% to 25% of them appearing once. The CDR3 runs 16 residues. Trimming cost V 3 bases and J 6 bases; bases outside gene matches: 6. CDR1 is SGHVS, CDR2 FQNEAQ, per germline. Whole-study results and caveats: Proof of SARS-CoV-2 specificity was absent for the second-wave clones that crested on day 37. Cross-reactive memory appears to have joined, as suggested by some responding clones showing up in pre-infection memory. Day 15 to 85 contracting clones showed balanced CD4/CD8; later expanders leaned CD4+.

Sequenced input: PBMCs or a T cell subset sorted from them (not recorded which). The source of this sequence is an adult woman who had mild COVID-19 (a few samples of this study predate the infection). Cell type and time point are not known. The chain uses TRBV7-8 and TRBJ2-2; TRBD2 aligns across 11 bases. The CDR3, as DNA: TGTGCCAGCAGCTTTGCTAGCGGGAGGTTGGCCGGGGAGCTGTTTTTT. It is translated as CASSFASGRLAGELFF.